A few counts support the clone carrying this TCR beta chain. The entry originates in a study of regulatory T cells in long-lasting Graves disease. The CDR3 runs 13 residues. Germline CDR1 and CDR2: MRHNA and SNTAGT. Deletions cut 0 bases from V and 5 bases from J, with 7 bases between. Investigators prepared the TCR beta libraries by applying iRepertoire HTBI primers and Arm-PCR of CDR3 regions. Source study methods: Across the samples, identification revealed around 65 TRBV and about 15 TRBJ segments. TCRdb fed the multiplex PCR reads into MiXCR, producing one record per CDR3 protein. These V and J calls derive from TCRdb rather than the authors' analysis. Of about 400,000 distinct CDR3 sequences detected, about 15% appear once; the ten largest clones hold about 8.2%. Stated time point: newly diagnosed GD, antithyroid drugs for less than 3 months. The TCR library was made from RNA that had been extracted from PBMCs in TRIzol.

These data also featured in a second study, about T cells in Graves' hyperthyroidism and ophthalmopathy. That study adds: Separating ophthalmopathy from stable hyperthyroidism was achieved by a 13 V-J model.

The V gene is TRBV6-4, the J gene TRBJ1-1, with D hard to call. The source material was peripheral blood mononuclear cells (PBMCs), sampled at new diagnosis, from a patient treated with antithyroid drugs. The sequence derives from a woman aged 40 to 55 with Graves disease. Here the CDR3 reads CASSDSTETEAFF. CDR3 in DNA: TGTGCCAGCAGTGACTCTACGGAAACTGAAGCTTTCTTT.